One and the same sample provided the 22 T cell receptor beta chains below, sequenced in a study of blood T cell repertoires in COVID-19. Repertoires were generated with immunoSEQ multiplex PCR, while TCRdb's copy carries only in-frame clones and drops some. Counted here are roughly 380,000 clones, 81% occurring once; the ten biggest clones make up about 1.2%. The material sequenced was peripheral blood. These receptors were obtained from a human donor with acute or convalescent COVID-19. The donor label of this sample is uncertain.

The V gene is TRBV5-1, the J gene TRBJ1-1; 8 bases line up with TRBD1. The length of the CDR3 is 14 residues. Trimming at V came to 4 bases and at J to 5 bases, leaving 7 bases not matched to a gene. CDR1 and CDR2 (germline): SGHRS, YFSETQ. The CDR3 spells CASSPPQGATEAFF. The CDR3 DNA sequence: TGCGCCAGCAGCCCACCGCAGGGGGCGACTGAAGCTTTCTTT.

J is TRBJ2-3 and V is TRBV6-1, with TRBD2 matching over 14 bases. The CDR3 totals 16 residues. CDR1 is MNHNS, CDR2 SASEGT, per germline. V was clipped by 4 bases and J by 5 bases; unmatched bases: 5. The CDR3, as DNA: TGTGCCAGCAGTGGGGGACTAGCGGGAGCTATAGATACGCAGTATTTT. Its translation is CASSGGLAGAIDTQYF.

This chain joins TRBV7-8 and TRBJ2-5; D possibly corresponds to TRBD2 (5 bases). The germline V gene encodes CDR1 SGHVS and CDR2 FQNEAQ. This CDR3 is 14 amino acids long. V was trimmed by 3 bases and J by 0 bases, leaving 8 bases between them. CDR3 protein: CASSFGLNQETQYF. The CDR3 DNA follows: TGTGCCAGCAGCTTCGGACTGAACCAAGAGACCCAGTACTTC.

This chain joins TRBV4-1 and TRBJ2-6, with a weak D call TRBD2 (6 bases). The CDR3 loop spans 16 amino acids. The V end was cut by 11 bases, the J end by 2 bases, with 19 bases between. The germline gives CDR1 MGHRA, CDR2 YSYEKL. For the CDR3, the DNA is TGCGCCCCCAGCCGATGGGGGGAGACTGGGGCCAACGTCCTGACTTTC. Encoded protein: CAPSRWGETGANVLTF.

The chain is built from TRBV19 and TRBJ2-1, with 9 bases lining up with TRBD1. Germline V CDR1 and CDR2: LNHDA, SQIVND (reference sequence). The CDR3 sequence is 15 residues long. The ends lost 9 bases at V and 9 bases at J; junction bases unmatched: 15. The CDR3 is CASKQGADPGGEQFF. The CDR3 coding sequence is TGTGCCAGCAAACAGGGGGCTGACCCTGGGGGTGAGCAGTTCTTC.

The chain joins TRBV2 to TRBJ1-2, with a weak D call TRBD1 (6 bases). Germline assignment: CDR1 SNHLY and CDR2 FYNNEI. This CDR3 contains 12 residues. Trimming stripped 2 bases from V and 8 bases from J, with 9 bases between. CDR3 DNA sequence: TGTGCCAGCAGTGAAAACAGGGACGGCTACACCTTC. This codes for CASSENRDGYTF.

V gene TRBV7-8 combines with J gene TRBJ2-3; a possible D gene is TRBD2 (5 bases). This CDR3 contains 14 residues. Trimming pared 1 base from V and 5 bases from J, leaving 10 bases between. Germline-derived CDR1 and CDR2 are SGHVS and FQNEAQ. The CDR3 loop is CASSLVGKGDTQYF. The CDR3 DNA is TGTGCCAGCAGCTTAGTCGGGAAGGGAGATACGCAGTATTTT.

This clone has just a few counts. The genes are TRBV24-1 and TRBJ1-5; 10 bases fit TRBD1. The V and J ends lost 7 bases and 3 bases, in that order; junction bases with no gene match: 8. The length of the CDR3 is 16 residues. Germline values: CDR1 KGHDR, CDR2 SFDVKD. The CDR3 DNA is TGTGCCACCAGCCGACAGGGGGCGCTTGACAATCAGCCCCAGCATTTT. It encodes CATSRQGALDNQPQHF.

This clone was found once. CDR3 residues: CASSISGRRRGEQFF. The CDR3 DNA reads TGTGCCAGTAGTATCAGCGGGAGGCGAAGGGGTGAGCAGTTCTTC. The chain joins TRBV19 to TRBJ2-1; 9 bases align to TRBD2. The length of the CDR3 is 15 residues. V trimming: 3 bases; J trimming: 9 bases; junction bases outside the gene matches: 9. CDR1 is LNHDA, CDR2 SQIVND, per germline (reference sequence).

V is TRBV5-5 and J is TRBJ2-7, with D perhaps matching TRBD2 (5 bases). Germline V CDR1 and CDR2: SGHKS, YYEKEE (reference sequence). The CDR3 covers 14 residues. Trimming took off 3 bases at V and 2 bases at J, with 12 bases between the two ends. CDR3 DNA sequence: TGTGCCAGCAGCTCAGTCGGGGTCCCCTACGAGCAGTACTTC. It specifies CASSSVGVPYEQYF.

This clone has a handful of counts. The rearrangement links TRBV5-1 to TRBJ2-5, with 9 bases lining up with TRBD1. Germline loops: CDR1 SGHRS, CDR2 YFSETQ. V dropped 4 bases and J dropped 4; count of bases not matched to a gene: 8. There are 15 residues in the CDR3. The CDR3 DNA follows: TGCGCCAGCAGCCGCCTCACAGGGGGCGGAGAGACCCAGTACTTC. It specifies CASSRLTGGGETQYF.

The chain joins TRBV6-5 to TRBJ1-4; a weak D match, TRBD1 (5 bases). V lost 6 bases and J 8 bases, leaving 13 bases between the germline ends. The CDR3 is 13 amino acids. Per germline, CDR1 MNHEY and CDR2 SVGAGI. CDR3 loop: CASSGGWGEKLFF. In DNA, the CDR3 is TGTGCCAGCAGCGGAGGGTGGGGGGAAAAACTGTTTTTT.

The chain combines TRBV6-5 with TRBJ1-5, with 10 bases identical to TRBD1. The CDR3 runs to 14 residues. V was pared by 10 bases and J by 7 bases, with 10 bases of the junction left unmatched. The germline gives CDR1 MNHEY, CDR2 SVGAGI. CDR3 region: CATDATGGRQPQHF. The CDR3 DNA is TGTGCCACCGATGCGACAGGGGGCCGACAGCCCCAGCATTTT.

The CDR3 DNA is TGTGCCAGCAGTATTACAGGGATCAGTTCACCCCTCCACTTT. Encoded protein: CASSITGISSPLHF. J is TRBJ1-6 and V is TRBV28; TRBD1 is a possible D gene (6 bases). V was trimmed by 5 bases and J by 9 bases, leaving 14 bases between them. Germline assignment: CDR1 MDHEN and CDR2 SYDVKM. The CDR3 loop spans 14 amino acids.

The rearrangement joins TRBV5-8 to TRBJ2-7; tentative D call: TRBD2 (5 bases). Between the trimmed V and J ends, which lost 4 bases and 3 bases, there was a span of 14 bases. The V gene's germline CDR1 is SGHTS and CDR2 YDEGEE. This CDR3 contains 14 residues. CDR3 nucleotide sequence: TGTGCCAGCAGCAGGAGGACGGACCACTACGAGCAGTACTTC. The encoded protein is CASSRRTDHYEQYF.

The chain has TRBV19 and TRBJ2-3; 10 nucleotides line up with TRBD2. This CDR3 has 17 amino acids. The V gene end was trimmed by 0 bases and the J gene end by 4 bases; junction bases not matched to a gene: 7. Germline CDR1 reads LNHDA; CDR2 reads SQIVND (reference sequence). Here the CDR3 DNA reads TGTGCCAGTAGTATAGATGCTAGCGGGGGTAGGGCAGATACGCAGTATTTT. Translation gives CASSIDASGGRADTQYF.

CDR3 nucleotide sequence: TGTGCCAGCAGCATACAAGTCTTGACCTACGAGCAGTACTTC. Translation gives CASSIQVLTYEQYF. V gene TRBV7-2 combines with J gene TRBJ2-7, with no clear D. With 5 bases removed from V and 2 bases from J, the gap between germline ends came to 13 bases. Germline CDR1 and CDR2: SGHTA and FQGNSA. This CDR3 is 14 amino acids long.

This chain connects TRBV12-3 or TRBV12-4 to TRBJ2-7, with D tentatively TRBD1 (6 bases). The V end was cut by 5 bases, the J end by 6 bases, with 14 bases between. The CDR3 totals 13 residues. CDR3: CASSALGAGEQYF. The DNA of the CDR3 is TGTGCCAGCAGTGCCCTGGGGGCGGGCGAGCAGTACTTC.

The rearrangement joins TRBV3-1 (or the pseudogene TRBV3-2) to TRBJ1-2; 7 bases are shared with TRBD1. Trimming cost V 4 bases and J 5 bases; bases outside gene matches: 7. The CDR3 spans 14 residues. CDR1 and CDR2 from the germline V gene are LGHDT and YNNKEL (reference sequence). The CDR3 DNA follows: TGTGCCAGCAGCCGTACAGGGGAACGGTATGGCTACACCTTC. Amino acid sequence: CASSRTGERYGYTF.

The CDR3 DNA follows: TGTGCCAGCACCCAAAGCGTGGCGGGAGCTTACAATGAGCAGTTCTTC. Its translation is CASTQSVAGAYNEQFF. The chain recombines TRBV7-2 with TRBJ2-1; TRBD2 agrees at 7 bases. Looked up from germline, CDR1 is SGHTA and CDR2 is FQGNSA. J gave up 4 bases and V 7 bases, and 13 bases lay outside the gene matches. This CDR3 has 16 residues.

This clone was found a few times. The chain employs TRBV6-4 and TRBJ1-1; D not resolved. The CDR3 extends over 14 amino acids. V lost 3 bases and J 5 bases, leaving 13 bases between the germline ends. CDR1 and CDR2 from the germline V gene are MRHNA and SNTAGT. The CDR3 DNA reads TGTGCCAGCAGTGAAGAGGCCGGTTATACTGAAGCTTTCTTT. Translated, it gives CASSEEAGYTEAFF.

This chain joins TRBV30 and TRBJ2-7; D might be TRBD1 (6 bases). The CDR3 covers 12 residues. V shed 2 bases and J shed 3 bases, with 8 bases lying between them. Germline assignment: CDR1 GTSNPN and CDR2 SVGIG (reference sequence). CDR3 in DNA: TGTGCCTGGAGTTTAGGGGGCTACGAGCAGTACTTC. It is translated as CAWSLGGYEQYF. The complete variable domain, with remaining parts taken from reference TRBV30 and TRBJ2-7, reads SQTIHQWPATLVQPVGSPLSLECTVEGTSNPNLYWYRQAAGRGLQLLFYSVGIGQISSEVPQNLSASRPQDRQFILSSKKLLLSDSGFYLCAWSLGGYEQYFGPGTRLTVT.